This T cell receptor (beta chain) was found in a study of blood T cell repertoires in COVID-19. Study background: Italy, Spain and the United States were the sources of the convalescent and acute COVID-19 samples. PBMCs, B-cell-depleted T cells, or T cells provided the cDNA or gDNA that made up the material.

Germline assignment: CDR1 SGDLS and CDR2 YYNGEE. This CDR3 comprises 15 residues. Trimming shortened V by 0 bases and J by 2 bases, and 10 bases separated the two germline ends. Sequencing used immunoSEQ multiplex PCR; TCRdb keeps in-frame clones, though not all of them. The sample shows over 150,000 clones, approximately 88% of them seen only once. The sample consisted of peripheral blood. The rearrangement uses TRBV9 and TRBJ2-3, with a weak D call TRBD1 (5 bases). The TCR originated in an older woman with acute or convalescent COVID-19. For the CDR3, the DNA is TGTGCCAGCAGCGTAGTTGGGGCCATCACAGATACGCAGTATTTT. Encoded protein: CASSVVGAITDTQYF.